This TCR beta chain was recovered during a study of T cells after yellow fever vaccination. General study points: Detected again after the booster were most primary-vaccination clones, at about 96% CD4 and more than 70% CD8.

TCRdb re-called the 5' RACE reads with MiXCR, one entry per CDR3 protein. Seen here are about 74,000 distinct CDR3 sequences, around 6.9% observed once, and the top ten hold 30% to 45%. Ten or more counts support this clonotype. The antigen is undetermined. The CDR3 is 17 residues long. Germline-derived CDR1 and CDR2 are LGHNA and YNFKEQ. The junction had 12 bases not matched to a gene; V was cut back by 6 bases and J by 2 bases. The source was CD8+ T cells sorted from PBMCs, collected 4 to 6 days after the first yellow fever vaccination. The rearrangement links TRBV4-2 to TRBJ2-3; TRBD1 aligns across 9 bases. This clonotype originated in a man younger than 30 who received the YFV17D yellow fever vaccine. The CDR3 nucleotides read TGTGCCAGCAGATTCACAGGGGGCGCATCTCCCACAGATACGCAGTATTTT. It specifies CASRFTGGASPTDTQYF.